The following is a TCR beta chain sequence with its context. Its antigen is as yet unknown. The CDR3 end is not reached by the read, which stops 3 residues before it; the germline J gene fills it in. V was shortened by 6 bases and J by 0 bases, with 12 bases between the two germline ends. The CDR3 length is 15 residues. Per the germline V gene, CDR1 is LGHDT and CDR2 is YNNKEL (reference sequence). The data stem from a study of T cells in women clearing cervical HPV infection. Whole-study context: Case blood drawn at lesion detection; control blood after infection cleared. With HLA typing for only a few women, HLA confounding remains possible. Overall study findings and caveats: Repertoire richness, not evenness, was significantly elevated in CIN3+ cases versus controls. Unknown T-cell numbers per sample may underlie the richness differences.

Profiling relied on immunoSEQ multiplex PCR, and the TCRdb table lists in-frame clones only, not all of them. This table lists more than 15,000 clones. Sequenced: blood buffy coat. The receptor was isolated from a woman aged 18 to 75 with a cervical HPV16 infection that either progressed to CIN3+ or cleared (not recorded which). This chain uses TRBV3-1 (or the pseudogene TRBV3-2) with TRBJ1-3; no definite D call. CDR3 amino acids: CASSPRPSSGNTIYF. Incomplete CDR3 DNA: TGTGCCAGCAGTCCTAGACCTAGCTCTGGAAACACC.